The rows below give T cell receptor beta chains drawn from one sample of a study of blood T cell repertoires in COVID-19. Profiled with immunoSEQ multiplex PCR; TCRdb holds only in-frame clones, not every one. The sample has a few hundred thousand clones, approximately 90% seen once. Sequenced material: PBMCs or T cells enriched from blood (not recorded which). The source is a woman between 40 and 55 years old who had been exposed to COVID-19. Both conserved end residues are part of each CDR3. Fields, in order: clone size, D gene, J gene, V gene, CDR3 protein, CDR3 DNA. D genes are given only for firm matches. Clone size appears in some rows only: once, few, many, or a class for an expanded clone.

. | TRBD1 | TRBJ1-5 | TRBV28 | CASKGQGGKDFSNQPQHF | TGTGCCAGCAAGGGACAGGGGGGGAAAGACTTTAGCAATCAGCCCCAGCATTTT
. | . | TRBJ1-5 | TRBV6-5 | CASDGGSGNQPQHF | TGTGCCAGCGATGGGGGCTCTGGCAATCAGCCCCAGCATTTT
. | . | TRBJ2-7 | TRBV30 | CAWSQGGSSYEQYF | TGTGCCTGGAGTCAGGGGGGCAGCTCCTACGAGCAGTACTTC
. | . | TRBJ1-1 | TRBV5-1 | CASTGMRATEAFF | TGCGCCAGTACCGGTATGAGGGCCACTGAAGCTTTCTTT
. | TRBD1 | TRBJ1-1 | TRBV7-9 | CASSPGQANTEAFF | TGTGCCAGCAGCCCGGGACAGGCAAACACTGAAGCTTTCTTT
once | . | TRBJ1-1 | TRBV19 | CASSQRVWNTEAFF | TGTGCCAGTAGTCAACGGGTCTGGAACACTGAAGCTTTCTTT
. | TRBD1 | TRBJ1-3 | TRBV7-9 | CASSSSGTGERNTIYF | TGTGCCAGCAGCTCATCCGGGACAGGGGAAAGAAACACCATATATTTT
. | TRBD2 | TRBJ2-3 | TRBV5-1 | CASSLAVLAGGTTDTQYF | TGCGCCAGCAGCTTGGCCGTTTTAGCGGGAGGAACAACAGATACGCAGTATTTT
. | . | TRBJ1-2 | TRBV6-5 | CASSWRVVGYTF | TGTGCCAGCAGTTGGAGGGTAGTTGGCTACACCTTC
. | . | TRBJ2-3 | TRBV30 | CAWSVSDTQYF | TGTGCCTGGAGTGTATCGGATACGCAGTATTTT
. | . | TRBJ2-7 | TRBV27 | CASRGAVSYEQYF | TGTGCCAGCCGGGGGGCCGTTTCCTACGAGCAGTACTTC
. | TRBD1 | TRBJ2-7 | TRBV11-3 | CASSSGQGALEEQYF | TGTGCCAGCAGCTCCGGACAGGGGGCCTTGGAAGAGCAGTACTTC
. | TRBD1 | TRBJ1-2 | TRBV6-4 | CASSDGRTGSGYTF | TGTGCCAGCAGTGACGGCCGGACAGGGAGTGGCTACACCTTC
. | TRBD1 | TRBJ2-2 | TRBV18 | CASSLTTGSGTGELFF | TGTGCCAGCTCACTAACGACAGGGTCGGGCACCGGGGAGCTGTTTTTT
. | . | TRBJ1-2 | TRBV7-2 | CASSPSPRGIGGGYTF | TGTGCCAGCAGCCCCTCCCCCCGAGGCATTGGTGGTGGCTACACCTTC
. | . | TRBJ1-2 | TRBV18 | CASSERGGAPGYTF | TGTGCCAGCTCCGAGAGGGGGGGCGCCCCCGGCTACACCTTC
. | . | TRBJ2-3 | TRBV6-5 | CASSSWTPLRDTQYF | TGTGCCAGCAGTTCTTGGACTCCACTCCGGGATACGCAGTATTTT
. | . | TRBJ1-2 | TRBV27 | CASSTGRGFNYGYTF | TGTGCCAGCAGCACGGGTCGGGGATTTAACTATGGCTACACCTTC
. | . | TRBJ1-1 | TRBV14 | CASSQVLGGEAFF | TGTGCCAGCAGCCAAGTCCTGGGGGGAGAAGCTTTCTTT
. | TRBD1 | TRBJ1-1 | TRBV3-1/TRBV3-2 | CASSPWDRDTEAFF | TGTGCCAGCAGCCCCTGGGACAGGGACACTGAAGCTTTCTTT
once | TRBD1 | TRBJ1-1 | TRBV19 | CASSPRTGVKTEAFF | TGTGCCAGTAGTCCACGGACAGGGGTTAAAACTGAAGCTTTCTTT
. | . | TRBJ2-3 | TRBV12-3/TRBV12-4 | CASSLSRGTQYF | TGTGCCAGCAGTTTAAGTCGGGGTACGCAGTATTTT
. | . | TRBJ1-2 | TRBV7-6 | CASSDYGGTDNYGYTF | TGTGCCAGCAGCGACTACGGCGGGACGGATAACTATGGCTACACCTTC
. | TRBD1 | TRBJ2-1 | TRBV15 | CATSRTGAEQFF | TGTGCCACCAGCCGGACAGGGGCTGAGCAGTTCTTC
. | TRBD1 | TRBJ1-5 | TRBV19 | CASSIGGWLRGSGRSNQPQHF | TGTGCCAGTAGTATAGGGGGCTGGCTCAGGGGGTCTGGTCGTAGCAATCAGCCCCAGCATTTT
once | TRBD2 | TRBJ2-2 | TRBV11-2 | CASSFRAGGPDGELFF | TGTGCCAGCAGCTTCAGAGCGGGGGGGCCGGACGGGGAGCTGTTTTTT
. | . | TRBJ1-5 | TRBV19 | CASSSGVSQPQHF | TGTGCCAGTAGTTCAGGGGTTTCGCAGCCCCAGCATTTT
. | . | TRBJ1-2 | TRBV5-1 | CASSFGAGYGYTF | TGCGCCAGCAGCTTTGGGGCAGGCTATGGCTACACCTTC
. | . | TRBJ2-7 | TRBV11-2 | CASSPYRRPYEQYF | TGTGCCAGCAGCCCGTACAGGCGACCCTACGAGCAGTACTTC
once | . | TRBJ2-7 | TRBV4-1 | CASSQGGASYEQYF | TGCGCCAGCAGCCAAGGGGGAGCCTCCTACGAGCAGTACTTC
. | . | TRBJ1-1 | TRBV11-3 | CASSLGGGRAAFF | TGTGCCAGCAGCTTAGGAGGGGGTCGCGCAGCTTTCTTT
. | . | TRBJ2-3 | TRBV19 | CASSAYGTDTQYF | TGTGCCAGTAGTGCCTACGGCACAGATACGCAGTATTTT
. | . | TRBJ1-1 | TRBV5-5 | CASSLAQNVGEVFF | TGTGCCAGCAGCTTGGCACAGAATGTGGGTGAAGTTTTCTTT
once | . | TRBJ2-1 | TRBV7-2 | CASSLVRGGYNEQFF | TGTGCCAGCAGCTTAGTCCGGGGAGGCTACAATGAGCAGTTCTTC
. | . | TRBJ1-1 | TRBV19 | CASSIRGGDTEAFF | TGTGCCAGTAGTATAAGGGGGGGCGACACTGAAGCTTTCTTT
. | . | TRBJ1-4 | TRBV5-4 | CASSLGSGEKLFF | TGTGCCAGCAGCTTGGGGAGTGGGGAAAAACTGTTTTTT
. | TRBD2 | TRBJ2-1 | TRBV6-4 | CASSRNPQRGYNEQFF | TGTGCCAGCAGTAGGAACCCCCAGCGGGGGTACAATGAGCAGTTCTTC
. | . | TRBJ1-1 | TRBV6-5 | CASSYGFGQHTEAFF | TGTGCCAGCAGTTACGGATTCGGACAGCACACTGAAGCTTTCTTT
. | TRBD1 | TRBJ1-2 | TRBV27 | CASRVSQGRGYGYTF | TGTGCCAGCAGAGTCTCCCAAGGCAGGGGGTATGGCTACACCTTC
. | . | TRBJ1-1 | TRBV7-2 | CASSRTVNTEAFF | TGTGCCAGCAGCCGGACAGTGAACACTGAAGCTTTCTTT
. | . | TRBJ2-5 | TRBV7-8 | CASSLLQVETQYF | TGTGCCAGCAGCTTATTACAAGTGGAGACCCAGTACTTC
. | TRBD1 | TRBJ1-1 | TRBV19 | CASSANPQGGTEAFF | TGTGCCAGTAGCGCAAACCCACAGGGGGGCACTGAAGCTTTCTTT
. | TRBD1 | TRBJ2-1 | TRBV7-2 | CASSSATGTGGEIF | TGTGCCAGCAGCTCCGCGACCGGGACAGGGGGCGAGATCTTC
once | TRBD1 | TRBJ1-5 | TRBV19 | CASSTGGGSQPQHF | TGTGCCAGTAGCACAGGGGGCGGGAGTCAGCCCCAGCATTTT
. | TRBD2 | TRBJ2-1 | TRBV5-1 | CASSLLAALQFGEQFF | TGCGCCAGCAGCTTACTAGCGGCTCTACAATTTGGTGAGCAGTTCTTC
. | . | TRBJ1-6 | TRBV19 | CASSARSAYNSPLHF | TGTGCCAGTAGTGCACGGTCCGCATATAATTCACCCCTCCACTTT
. | TRBD2 | TRBJ2-2 | TRBV4-1 | CASSHPPGRLAEGGHGELFF | TGCGCCAGCAGCCACCCTCCCGGACGACTAGCGGAAGGGGGGCACGGGGAGCTGTTTTTT
. | . | TRBJ2-7 | TRBV6-5 | CASNRPASEQYF | TGTGCCAGCAACAGACCAGCCAGCGAGCAGTACTTC
. | TRBD2 | TRBJ2-7 | TRBV6-2/TRBV6-3 | CASSQTSGSYEQYF | TGTGCCAGCAGCCAGACTAGCGGCTCCTACGAGCAGTACTTC
. | TRBD2 | TRBJ2-2 | TRBV7-9 | CASRTSGGSGELFF | TGTGCCAGCAGGACTAGCGGGGGGTCCGGGGAGCTGTTTTTT
. | TRBD1 | TRBJ2-3 | TRBV5-6 | CASRALDRGTDTQYF | TGTGCCAGCAGAGCCCTCGACAGGGGGACAGATACGCAGTATTTT
. | . | TRBJ1-6 | TRBV7-3 | CASSFGQGGSPLHF | TGTGCCAGCAGCTTCGGTCAGGGAGGTTCACCCCTCCACTTT